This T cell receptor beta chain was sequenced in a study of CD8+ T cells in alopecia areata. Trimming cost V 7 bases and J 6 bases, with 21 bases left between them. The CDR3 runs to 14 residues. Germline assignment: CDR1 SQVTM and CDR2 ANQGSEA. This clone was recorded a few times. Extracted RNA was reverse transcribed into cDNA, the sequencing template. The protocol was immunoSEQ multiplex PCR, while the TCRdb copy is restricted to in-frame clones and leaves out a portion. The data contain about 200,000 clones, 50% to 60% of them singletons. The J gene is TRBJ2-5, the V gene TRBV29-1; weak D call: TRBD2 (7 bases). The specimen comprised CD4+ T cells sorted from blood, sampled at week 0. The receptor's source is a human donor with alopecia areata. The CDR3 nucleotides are TGCAGCGCGAGCCAAGGGGGAGGGCCCAAGACCCAGTACTTC. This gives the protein CSASQGGGPKTQYF.